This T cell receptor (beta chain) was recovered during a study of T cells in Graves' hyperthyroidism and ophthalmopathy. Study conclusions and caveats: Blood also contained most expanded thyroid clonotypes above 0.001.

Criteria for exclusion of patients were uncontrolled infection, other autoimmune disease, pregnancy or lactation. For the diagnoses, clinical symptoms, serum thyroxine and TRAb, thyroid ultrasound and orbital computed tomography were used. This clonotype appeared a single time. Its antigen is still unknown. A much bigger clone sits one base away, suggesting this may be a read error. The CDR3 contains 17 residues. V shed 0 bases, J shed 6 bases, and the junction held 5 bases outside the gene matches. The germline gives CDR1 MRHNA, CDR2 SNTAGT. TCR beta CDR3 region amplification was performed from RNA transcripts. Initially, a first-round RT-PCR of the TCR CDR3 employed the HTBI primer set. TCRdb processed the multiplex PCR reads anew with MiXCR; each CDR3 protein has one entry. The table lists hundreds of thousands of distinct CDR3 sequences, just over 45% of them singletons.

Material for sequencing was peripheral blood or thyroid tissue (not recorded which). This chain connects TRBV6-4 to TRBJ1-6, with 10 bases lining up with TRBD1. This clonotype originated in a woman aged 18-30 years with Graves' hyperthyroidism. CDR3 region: CASSDSGTGAGNSPLHF. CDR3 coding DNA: TGTGCCAGCAGTGACTCCGGGACAGGGGCGGGTAATTCACCCCTCCACTTT.